This is a list of T cell receptor beta chains from one sample in a study of cytomegalovirus exposure and HLA in healthy donors. The assay was immunoSEQ multiplex PCR, and TCRdb's table has in-frame clones only and misses some. The repertoire includes tens of thousands of clones, roughly 78% of them detected once, and approximately 4% sits in the top ten. Specimen: PBMCs. These receptors originate from a male donor in good health and CMV-seropositive. Both conserved end residues are part of each CDR3. The order of the fields is D gene, V gene, J gene, CDR3 length, clone size, CDR3 protein, CDR3 DNA. D genes are given only for firm matches. Size is stated for part of the rows, as once, few or many counts, or as a class when the clone is expanded.

>NA|TRBV9|TRBJ1-1|13|NA
CASSVGQTTEAFF
TGTGCCAGCAGCGTAGGACAGACCACTGAAGCTTTCTTT
>NA|TRBV6-5|TRBJ2-1|14|NA
CASRGARTYNEQFF
TGTGCCAGCAGAGGGGCCCGGACCTACAATGAGCAGTTCTTC
>NA|TRBV29-1|TRBJ2-1|14|few
CSAMAGSSYNEQFF
TGCAGCGCGATGGCCGGGAGCTCCTACAATGAGCAGTTCTTC
>NA|TRBV7-9|TRBJ1-4|18|NA
CASSLVGGGREVRKKLFF
TGTGCCAGCAGCTTAGTCGGCGGGGGGCGCGAGGTGAGGAAAAAACTGTTTTTT
>NA|TRBV4-2|TRBJ2-2|16|NA
CASSQGAGIDTGELFF
TGTGCCAGCAGCCAAGGGGCGGGGATAGACACCGGGGAGCTGTTTTTT
>NA|TRBV5-4|TRBJ2-1|16|NA
CASSLEGARGVNEQFF
TGTGCCAGCAGCTTGGAGGGTGCCAGGGGGGTCAATGAGCAGTTCTTC
>TRBD1|TRBV4-2|TRBJ2-5|14|NA
CASAISDRKETQYF
TGTGCCAGCGCTATTTCGGACAGGAAAGAGACCCAGTACTTC
>TRBD1|TRBV7-9|TRBJ2-3|14|NA
CASSLDREADTQYF
TGTGCCAGCAGCCTGGACAGGGAGGCAGATACGCAGTATTTT
>NA|TRBV2|TRBJ1-1|17|NA
CASTLTLPGLMNTEAFF
TGTGCCAGCACCCTCACCCTCCCGGGATTGATGAACACTGAAGCTTTCTTT
>TRBD2|TRBV2|TRBJ2-1|16|NA
CASTPRLERGYNEQFF
TGTGCCAGCACCCCCAGGCTCGAGCGGGGGTACAATGAGCAGTTCTTC
>NA|TRBV29-1|TRBJ2-5|13|NA
CSAGWGTQETQYF
TGCAGCGCCGGGTGGGGGACACAAGAGACCCAGTACTTC
>TRBD1|TRBV5-5|TRBJ2-2|13|once
CASVRGRTGELFF
TGTGCCAGCGTCAGGGGGCGGACCGGGGAGCTGTTTTTT
>NA|TRBV11-3|TRBJ2-1|14|NA
CASSPGPGYNEQFF
TGTGCCAGCAGCCCTGGCCCGGGGTACAATGAGCAGTTCTTC
>NA|TRBV19|TRBJ2-7|15|NA
CASKSSVGGTYEQYF
TGTGCCAGTAAGTCTTCCGTTGGCGGAACCTACGAGCAGTACTTC
>TRBD1|TRBV25-1|TRBJ2-7|15|NA
CASSELTGGLIEQYF
TGTGCCAGCAGTGAATTAACAGGGGGCTTAATAGAGCAGTACTTC
>NA|TRBV28|TRBJ1-1|14|NA
CASSLHRANTEAFF
TGTGCCAGCAGTTTGCACAGGGCGAACACTGAAGCTTTCTTT
>TRBD2|TRBV6-1|TRBJ2-1|15|NA
CASERRRGSYNEQFF
TGTGCCAGCGAGCGACGGCGGGGGTCCTACAATGAGCAGTTCTTC
>TRBD1|TRBV5-1|TRBJ1-4|13|NA
CASSTDRSEKLFF
TGCGCCAGCAGCACGGACAGGTCTGAAAAACTGTTTTTT
>TRBD1|TRBV18|TRBJ1-5|14|few
CASSPTGGDQPQHF
TGTGCCAGCTCACCCACAGGGGGCGATCAGCCCCAGCATTTT
>NA|TRBV15|TRBJ2-2|15|few
CATSSETQVTGELFF
TGTGCCACCAGCAGCGAGACACAGGTCACCGGGGAGCTGTTTTTT
>TRBD1|TRBV27|TRBJ1-4|17|NA
CASSYLRSGQGEEKLFF
TGTGCCAGCAGTTACTTGCGTTCGGGACAGGGTGAAGAAAAACTGTTTTTT
>TRBD1|TRBV28|TRBJ1-1|14|NA
CASSLSGQGAEAFF
TGTGCCAGCAGTTTATCGGGACAGGGGGCAGAAGCTTTCTTT
>NA|TRBV18|TRBJ2-5|14|NA
CASSPQSGQETQYF
TGTGCCAGCTCACCACAGTCGGGGCAAGAGACCCAGTACTTC
>NA|TRBV21-1|TRBJ2-4|16|NA
CASSKVTLKTENIQYF
TGTGCCAGCAGCAAAGTCACCCTGAAGACAGAAAACATTCAGTACTTC
>TRBD1|TRBV6-1|TRBJ2-3|14|NA
CASRDRASTDTQYF
TGTGCCAGCAGAGACAGGGCTAGCACAGATACGCAGTATTTT
>TRBD2|TRBV19|TRBJ2-2|17|NA
CASSWGGTSINTGELFF
TGTGCCAGTAGTTGGGGGGGGACTTCCATAAACACCGGGGAGCTGTTTTTT
>TRBD1|TRBV11-2|TRBJ1-2|14|NA
CASSTWTGLYGYTF
TGTGCCAGCAGCACGTGGACAGGACTCTATGGCTACACCTTC
>TRBD1|TRBV30|TRBJ1-4|13|few
CAWYRGTGEKLFF
TGTGCCTGGTACAGGGGGACGGGTGAAAAACTGTTTTTT
>NA|TRBV10-3|TRBJ1-1|12|NA
CATAPGDTEAFF
TGTGCCACCGCTCCCGGGGATACTGAAGCTTTCTTT
>TRBD2|TRBV30|TRBJ2-1|18|NA
CAWSYSRTSGRSYNEQFF
TGTGCCTGGAGTTATAGCCGGACTAGCGGGAGATCCTACAATGAGCAGTTCTTC
>NA|TRBV19|TRBJ1-5|15|NA
CASSILRQHGQPQHF
TGTGCCAGTAGTATTTTACGGCAGCACGGGCAGCCCCAGCATTTT
>NA|TRBV2|TRBJ1-4|12|NA
CASRGSWEKLFF
TGTGCCAGCAGGGGGAGTTGGGAAAAACTGTTTTTT
>NA|TRBV5-1|TRBJ1-1|17|NA
CASSSSGGRTTHTEAFF
TGCGCCAGCAGCTCCTCCGGAGGTAGAACTACCCACACTGAAGCTTTCTTT
>NA|TRBV9|TRBJ2-1|13|NA
CASSVGQGNEQFF
TGTGCCAGCAGCGTCGGACAAGGGAATGAGCAGTTCTTC
>NA|TRBV25-1|TRBJ1-3|16|NA
CASWRVRLHSGNTIYF
TGTGCCAGCTGGCGGGTAAGGCTGCACTCTGGAAACACCATATATTTT
>NA|TRBV5-1|TRBJ1-1|14|NA
CASSYEGPNTEAFF
TGCGCCAGCAGCTATGAGGGCCCAAACACTGAAGCTTTCTTT
>NA|TRBV6-5|TRBJ2-3|13|NA
CASSPGGPNTQYF
TGTGCCAGCAGTCCCGGGGGTCCGAATACGCAGTATTTT
>TRBD1|TRBV6-6|TRBJ2-1|15|once
CASSLQGSSYNEQFF
TGTGCCAGCAGTCTACAGGGGAGCTCCTACAATGAGCAGTTCTTC
>NA|TRBV12-5|TRBJ1-2|13|few
CASGLGQGGGYTF
TGTGCTAGTGGTTTGGGTCAGGGAGGTGGCTACACCTTC
>TRBD1|TRBV28|TRBJ1-3|15|NA
CASSLDRGIGNTIYF
TGTGCCAGCAGTTTAGACAGGGGGATTGGAAACACCATATATTTT
>NA|TRBV29-1|TRBJ2-7|13|NA
CSVVTGSSYEQYF
TGCAGCGTTGTCACGGGTAGCTCCTACGAGCAGTACTTC
>TRBD2|TRBV4-1|TRBJ2-1|17|NA
CASSLQPGLAGNNEQFF
TGCGCCAGCAGCCTCCAACCGGGACTAGCGGGTAACAATGAGCAGTTCTTC
>NA|TRBV28|TRBJ2-2|12|NA
CASSLSFGELFF
TGTGCCAGCAGTTTATCCTTCGGGGAGCTGTTTTTT
>NA|TRBV5-8|TRBJ2-3|13|NA
CASSSRVTDTQYF
TGTGCCAGCAGCTCCAGGGTCACAGATACGCAGTATTTT
>NA|TRBV9|TRBJ1-3|15|NA
CASSVEGLIGNTIYF
TGTGCCAGCAGCGTGGAGGGACTCATAGGAAACACCATATATTTT
>NA|TRBV6-1|TRBJ2-7|12|few
CASSGLDYEQYF
TGTGCCAGCAGTGGACTTGATTACGAGCAGTACTTC